This record looks at one T cell receptor (beta chain) sequence and its context. Germline V gives CDR1 SGHNT, CDR2 YENEEA. The ends were cut back, 3 bases at V and 11 bases at J, with 11 bases in the middle. This CDR3 contains 11 residues. This specimen comes from a study of T cell responses to AZD1222 COVID-19 vaccine. Using immunoSEQ multiplex PCR, the repertoire was profiled, and TCRdb retains in-frame clones only, with some absent. The sample has some 97,000 clones, 87% seen once. The sample was peripheral blood, taken on day 0 of AZD1222 vaccination. This TCR was sampled from an adult in good health. V is TRBV11-3 and J is TRBJ2-7; D perhaps matches TRBD2 (6 bases). As DNA, the CDR3 is TGTGCCAGCAGCTTGGGGGGAAAGGAGTACTTC. Its translation is CASSLGGKEYF.